These 21 T cell receptor beta chains came from one sample sequenced in a study of T cells generated in artificial thymic organoids. Their antigen targets remain unknown. TCRalpha and TCRbeta libraries were amplified separately by semi-nested PCR with TRAC or TRBC reverse primers. TCRdb ran MiXCR on the 5' RACE reads and lists one entry per CDR3 protein. The table includes approximately 5,400 distinct CDR3 sequences, about 25% detected once. Organoids aggregated human HSPCs with DLL1-transduced murine MS5 stromal cells. Organoids were seeded with FACS-purified CD34+CD3- stem and progenitor cells depleted of residual T cells. Sequencing input: naive CD8+ T cells grown in artificial thymic organoids from cord blood stem and progenitor cells. Subset: CD3+TCRalphabeta+CD8SP T cells; for blood, CD45RO-CCR7+ naive CD8+ T cells. These TCRs come from a human donor who gave cord blood stem cells for thymic organoid culture, a cardiac surgery patient who gave postnatal thymus, or a blood donor (not recorded which).

The chain uses TRBV5-1 and TRBJ2-5; 7 bases line up with TRBD1. CDR3 length: 14 residues. CDR1 is SGHRS, CDR2 YFSETQ, per germline. CDR3 bases: TGCGCAAACAGCTGGGCAGGGGGCCAAGAGACCCAGTACTTC. This sequence encodes CANSWAGGQETQYF.

This chain links TRBV27 with TRBJ1-2; maybe TRBD1 (6 bases). This CDR3 region has 12 residues. CDR1 and CDR2 from the germline V gene are MNHEY and SMNVEV (reference sequence). Here the CDR3 DNA reads TGTGCTAGGGGGGCCCCTAACTATGGCTACACCTTC. It yields the protein CARGAPNYGYTF.

This clonotype was recorded a few times. CDR3 DNA: TGCGCCAGCAGCTTGTCGGGGGTCACCTGTTCCGAGCAGTACTTC. Translated, it gives CASSLSGVTCSEQYF. The chain uses TRBV5-1 and TRBJ2-7; D is possibly TRBD2 (6 bases). The CDR3 length is 15 residues. With 1 base removed from V and 6 bases from J, the gap between germline ends came to 17 bases. Germline CDR1 is SGHRS and CDR2 is YFSETQ.

This clonotype rates as medium-sized (0.01 to 0.1%). The chain uses TRBV28 and TRBJ2-1, with D unclear. V lost 3 bases, J lost 5 bases, and 11 bases lay in between. Per germline, CDR1 MDHEN and CDR2 SYDVKM. This CDR3 is built from 14 residues. Here the CDR3 DNA reads TGTGCCAGCAGTTTCTCTTCCACCGACAATGAGCAGTTCTTC. Translation: CASSFSSTDNEQFF.

A word on this clonotype: Possible read error: a much larger clone is one base away. This chain uses TRBV4-1 with TRBJ2-5, with a tentative D call TRBD2 (7 bases). Trimming took 5 bases from V and 7 from J, leaving 20 bases between them. The CDR3 sequence is 15 residues long. The V gene's germline CDR1 is MGHRA and CDR2 YSYEKL. CDR3 region: CASSYYRTRGGTQYF. CDR3 nucleotide sequence: TGCGCCAGCAGCTACTACAGGACTAGAGGGGGGACCCAGTACTTC.

This clonotype was seen at least ten times. This chain links TRBV12-3 or TRBV12-4 with TRBJ2-5; 8 bases line up with TRBD1. J gave up 5 bases and V 5 bases, and 13 bases lay outside the gene matches. There are 16 residues in the CDR3. CDR3 amino acids: CASSPGTGLLLETQYF. The CDR3, as DNA: TGTGCCAGCAGTCCCGGGACAGGTCTCCTGTTGGAGACCCAGTACTTC.

This clonotype is deemed medium-sized. This chain joins TRBV12-3 or TRBV12-4 and TRBJ2-7; TRBD2 might be the D (6 bases). Trimming cost V 0 bases and J 3 bases, with 15 bases left between them. This CDR3 spans 16 amino acids. CDR3 coding DNA: TGTGCCAGCAGTTTAGCGGGTTGCGGGGACCTCTACGAGCAGTACTTC. The encoded protein is CASSLAGCGDLYEQYF.

This clonotype has only a few counts. A much more abundant neighbour one base away suggests this may be a read error. This chain joins TRBV18 and TRBJ1-5; weak D call: TRBD1 (5 bases). The CDR3 is made up of 15 amino acids. V lost 3 bases, J lost 1 base, and 10 bases lay in between. Germline V lookup: CDR1 KGHSH, CDR2 LQKENI. The CDR3 reads CASSPSRESNQPQHF. For the CDR3, the DNA is TGTGCCAGCTCACCGAGCAGGGAAAGCAATCAGCCCCAGCATTTT.

To note about this clonotype: A read error may account for a junction end that differs from germline. The V call is TRBV7-3, the J call TRBJ2-1; 7 bases map to TRBD2. The CDR3 consists of 13 residues. Per germline, CDR1 SGHTA and CDR2 FQGTGA. The CDR3 nucleotides read TGTGCCGGCAGCTCAACCCTTTGCGGGAGGCAGTTCTTC. Translating gives CAGSSTLCGRQFF.

This clonotype was observed at least ten times. The chain links TRBV3-1 to TRBJ2-2; TRBD2 is a possible D gene (7 bases). The CDR3 consists of 18 residues. Germline V gives CDR1 LGHDT, CDR2 YNNKEL (reference sequence). The germline V and J ends were trimmed by 0 bases and 3 bases, with 17 bases remaining between them. The CDR3 loop reads CASSQDLAGALHTGELFF. DNA for the CDR3: TGTGCCAGCAGCCAAGATCTGGCGGGGGCGTTGCACACCGGGGAGCTGTTTTTT.

This clonotype is judged medium-sized. The chain uses TRBV6-6 and TRBJ1-5, with D perhaps TRBD1 (5 bases). V shed 0 bases and J shed 5 bases, with 11 bases lying between them. Germline V CDR1 and CDR2: MNHNY, SVGAGI (reference sequence). CDR3 length: 15 residues. CDR3 nucleotide sequence: TGTGCCAGCAGTTACTCGAGGGACGGTGATCAGCCCCAGCATTTT. It yields the protein CASSYSRDGDQPQHF.

The chain joins TRBV10-3 to TRBJ2-7; D is possibly TRBD1 (5 bases). Trimming stripped 4 bases from V and 1 base from J, with 8 bases between. CDR3 length equals 13 residues. Germline V gene data show CDR1 as ENHRY and CDR2 as SYGVKD. CDR3 residues: CAISVGRSYEQYF. CDR3 bases: TGTGCCATCAGTGTGGGGCGGTCCTACGAGCAGTACTTC.

The V call is TRBV4-3, the J call TRBJ1-2; D uncertain. The CDR3 runs to 17 residues. V lost 1 base, J lost 1 base, and 16 bases lay in between. Germline V gives CDR1 LGHNA, CDR2 YSLEER. The CDR3 here is CASSQGGGFLRNYGYTF. The DNA for the CDR3 is TGCGCCAGCAGCCAAGGAGGCGGGTTTTTACGTAACTATGGCTACACCTTC.

This clonotype has more than one count but fewer than ten. The DNA of the CDR3 is TGCGCCAGCAGTGCCCCCGGGACGCAGGGACGGAAACTGTTTTTT. This gives the protein CASSAPGTQGRKLFF. J is TRBJ1-4 and V is TRBV10-2; possible D gene TRBD1, 5 bases. Trimming shortened V by 4 bases and J by 11 bases, and 20 bases separated the two germline ends. Germline V gene sequence: CDR1 WSHSY, CDR2 SAAADI. The CDR3 is 15 residues long.

By sample fraction, this clonotype is medium-sized (0.01 to 0.1%). The V gene is TRBV12-3 or TRBV12-4, the J gene TRBJ1-3, with D unclear. V was clipped by 3 bases and J by 0 bases, with 6 bases between them. This CDR3 is built from 14 residues. This chain's CDR3 is CASSLYVSGNTIYF. CDR3 nucleotide sequence: TGTGCCAGCAGTTTGTACGTCTCTGGAAACACCATATATTTT.

By frequency in the sample, this clonotype is medium-sized. The genes are TRBV4-1 and TRBJ2-6, with a weak D call TRBD1 (6 bases). The V end was cut by 4 bases, the J end by 1 base, with 11 bases between. This CDR3 is 16 amino acids long. Germline loops: CDR1 MGHRA, CDR2 YSYEKL. CDR3 protein: CASSPRQVSGANVLTF. The CDR3 DNA sequence: TGCGCCAGCAGCCCCCGACAGGTTTCTGGGGCCAACGTCCTGACTTTC.

This CDR3 is CASSHRTSGVTDTQYF. The CDR3 DNA sequence: TGCGCCAGCAGTCATCGGACTAGCGGGGTCACAGATACGCAGTATTTT. J is TRBJ2-3 and V is TRBV5-1; 12 nucleotides line up with TRBD2. CDR3 length: 16 residues. Germline V lookup: CDR1 SGHRS, CDR2 YFSETQ. The trim removed 5 bases at V and 2 bases at J, leaving 6 bases unmatched.

The chain has TRBV15 and TRBJ2-4, with 8 bases that match TRBD1. V lost 0 bases to trimming and J lost 1 base; unmatched junction nucleotides: 2. The CDR3 sequence is 16 residues long. Germline V gene data show CDR1 as LNHNV and CDR2 as YYDKDF (reference sequence). The CDR3 reads CATSRDGDRAKNIQYF. The CDR3 bases are TGTGCCACCAGCAGAGATGGGGACAGGGCCAAAAACATTCAGTACTTC.

This clonotype counts as medium-sized. This chain uses TRBV12-3 or TRBV12-4 with TRBJ2-3; D remains unclear. V lost 3 bases to trimming and J lost 2 bases, with 9 bases between them. CDR3 size: 14 residues. The CDR3 DNA is TGTGCCAGCAGTTTCACTCCTTACACAGATACGCAGTATTTT. It translates to CASSFTPYTDTQYF.

By sample fraction, this clonotype is medium-sized. V usage is TRBV9 and J usage is TRBJ1-4, with 11 bases identical to TRBD1. This CDR3 is 17 amino acids long. The germline gives CDR1 SGDLS, CDR2 YYNGEE. V lost 4 bases, J lost 5 bases, and 10 bases stayed unmatched. For the CDR3, the DNA is TGTGCCAGCAGCCCCTGGACAGGGGGCGAGAGGAATGAAAAACTGTTTTTT. This encodes CASSPWTGGERNEKLFF.

This clonotype is medium-sized by share. The rearrangement joins TRBV10-3 to TRBJ2-4; TRBD1 aligns across 10 bases. The CDR3 is 20 amino acids. J was trimmed by 1 base and V by 11 bases; bases with no gene match: 23. The germline V gene encodes CDR1 ENHRY and CDR2 SYGVKD. For the CDR3, the DNA is TGTGCCTTCTGGACAGCTGTAACATTGTGGGGACAGGGGGCCAAAAACATTCAGTACTTC. Translated, it gives CAFWTAVTLWGQGAKNIQYF.